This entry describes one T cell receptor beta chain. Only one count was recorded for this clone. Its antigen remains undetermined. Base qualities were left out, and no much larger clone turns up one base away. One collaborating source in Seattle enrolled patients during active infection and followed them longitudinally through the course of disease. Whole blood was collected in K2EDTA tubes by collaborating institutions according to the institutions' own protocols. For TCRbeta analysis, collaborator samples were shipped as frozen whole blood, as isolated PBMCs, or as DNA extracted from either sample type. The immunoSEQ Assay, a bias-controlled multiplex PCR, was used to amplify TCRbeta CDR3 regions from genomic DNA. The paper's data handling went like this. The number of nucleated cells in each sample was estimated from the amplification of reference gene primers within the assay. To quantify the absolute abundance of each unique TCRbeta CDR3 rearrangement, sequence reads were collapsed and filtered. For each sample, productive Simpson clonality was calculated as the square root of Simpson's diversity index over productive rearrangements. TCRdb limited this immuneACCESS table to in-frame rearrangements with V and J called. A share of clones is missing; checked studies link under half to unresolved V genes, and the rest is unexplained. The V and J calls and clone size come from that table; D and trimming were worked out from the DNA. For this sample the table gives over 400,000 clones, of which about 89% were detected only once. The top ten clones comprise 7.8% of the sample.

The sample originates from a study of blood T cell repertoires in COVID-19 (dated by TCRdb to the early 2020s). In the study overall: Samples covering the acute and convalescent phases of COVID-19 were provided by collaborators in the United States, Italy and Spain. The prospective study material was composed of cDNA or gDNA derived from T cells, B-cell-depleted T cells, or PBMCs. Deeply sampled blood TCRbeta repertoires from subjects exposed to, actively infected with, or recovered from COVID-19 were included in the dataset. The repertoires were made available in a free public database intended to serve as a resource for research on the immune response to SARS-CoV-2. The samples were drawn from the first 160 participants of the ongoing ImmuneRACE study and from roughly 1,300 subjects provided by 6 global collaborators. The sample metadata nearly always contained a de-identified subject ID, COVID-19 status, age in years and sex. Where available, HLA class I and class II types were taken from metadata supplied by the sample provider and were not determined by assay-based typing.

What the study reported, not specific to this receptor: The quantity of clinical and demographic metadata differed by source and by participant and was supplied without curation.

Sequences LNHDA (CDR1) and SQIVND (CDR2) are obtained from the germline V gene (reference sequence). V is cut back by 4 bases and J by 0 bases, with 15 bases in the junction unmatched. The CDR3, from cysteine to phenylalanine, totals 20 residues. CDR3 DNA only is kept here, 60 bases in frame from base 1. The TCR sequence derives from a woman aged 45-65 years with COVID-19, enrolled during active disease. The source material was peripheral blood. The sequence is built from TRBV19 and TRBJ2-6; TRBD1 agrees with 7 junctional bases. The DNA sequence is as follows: TGTGCCAGTAGTACCTCCCGCAACAGGGGCCCCGGCTCTGGGGCCAACGTCCTGACTTTC. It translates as CASSTSRNRGPGSGANVLTF.